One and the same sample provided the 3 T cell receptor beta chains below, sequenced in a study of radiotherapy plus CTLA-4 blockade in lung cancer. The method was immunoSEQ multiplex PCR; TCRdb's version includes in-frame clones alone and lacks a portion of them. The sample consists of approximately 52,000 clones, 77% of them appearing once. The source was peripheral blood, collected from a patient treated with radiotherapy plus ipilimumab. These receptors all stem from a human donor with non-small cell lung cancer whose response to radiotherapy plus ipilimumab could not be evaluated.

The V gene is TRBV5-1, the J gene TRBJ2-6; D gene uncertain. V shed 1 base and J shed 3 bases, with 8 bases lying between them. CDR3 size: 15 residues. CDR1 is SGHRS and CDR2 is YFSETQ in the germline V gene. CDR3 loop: CASSLMARGANVLTF. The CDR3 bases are TGCGCCAGCAGCTTGATGGCTCGTGGGGCCAACGTCCTGACTTTC.

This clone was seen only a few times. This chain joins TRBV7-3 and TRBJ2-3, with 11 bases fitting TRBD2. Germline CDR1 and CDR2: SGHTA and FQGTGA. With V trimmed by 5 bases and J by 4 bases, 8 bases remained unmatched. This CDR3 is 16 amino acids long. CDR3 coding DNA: TGTGCCAGCAGCCAACTAGCGGGAGTAGGGTCAGATACGCAGTATTTT. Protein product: CASSQLAGVGSDTQYF. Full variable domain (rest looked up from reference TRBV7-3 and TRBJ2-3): GAGVSQTPSNKVTEKGKYVELRCDPISGHTALYWYRQSLGQGPEFLIYFQGTGAADDSGLPNDRFFAVRPEGSVSTLKIQRTERGDSAVYLCASSQLAGVGSDTQYFGPGTRLTVL.

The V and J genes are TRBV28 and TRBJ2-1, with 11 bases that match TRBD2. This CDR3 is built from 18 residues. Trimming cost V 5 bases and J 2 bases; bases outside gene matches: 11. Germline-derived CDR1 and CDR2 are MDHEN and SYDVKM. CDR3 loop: CASSTPSYSGGAYNEQFF. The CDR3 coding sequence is TGTGCCAGCAGTACGCCCTCATATAGCGGGGGGGCCTACAATGAGCAGTTCTTC.